A selection of T cell receptor beta chains follows, all from one sample in a study of cytomegalovirus exposure and HLA in healthy donors. The repertoire was sequenced with immunoSEQ multiplex PCR; TCRdb's copy has only in-frame clones and lacks some. The profile shows hundreds of thousands of clones, around four fifths of them singletons. Sequenced input: PBMCs. These receptors all stem from a boy between 5 and 17 years old in good health and CMV-seronegative. CDR3s leave out the opening cysteine and the closing phenylalanine or tryptophan. The order of the fields is V gene, J gene, clone size, CDR3 protein. Some rows have no size entry. The others give once, few or many, or a class for an expanded clone.

v_call: TRBV7-9; j_call: TRBJ2-1; clone_size: NA; cdr3_aa: ASSFGQTNEQF
v_call: TRBV6-1; j_call: TRBJ2-1; clone_size: NA; cdr3_aa: ASSGLAGGWGEQF
v_call: TRBV10-3; j_call: TRBJ2-7; clone_size: NA; cdr3_aa: AISESGRGDEQY
v_call: TRBV5-1; j_call: TRBJ2-1; clone_size: NA; cdr3_aa: ASSPGLAGGEQF
v_call: TRBV30; j_call: TRBJ1-1; clone_size: NA; cdr3_aa: AFAGDGNTEAF
v_call: TRBV5-1; j_call: TRBJ2-2; clone_size: NA; cdr3_aa: ASSLEFPSGGSNTGELF
v_call: TRBV2; j_call: TRBJ2-5; clone_size: NA; cdr3_aa: ASRRQGIGQETQY
v_call: TRBV27; j_call: TRBJ2-3; clone_size: NA; cdr3_aa: ASSYRSMSGSTDTQY
v_call: TRBV5-8; j_call: TRBJ1-2; clone_size: NA; cdr3_aa: ASSLDSLSGGYT
v_call: TRBV4-1; j_call: TRBJ1-2; clone_size: NA; cdr3_aa: ASSQDSGRFYGYT
v_call: TRBV2; j_call: TRBJ2-2; clone_size: NA; cdr3_aa: ASSAWGGGPNTGELF
v_call: TRBV7-9; j_call: TRBJ2-7; clone_size: NA; cdr3_aa: ASSSRVGEQY
v_call: TRBV27; j_call: TRBJ2-7; clone_size: NA; cdr3_aa: ASSRLAGARDYEQY
v_call: TRBV25-1; j_call: TRBJ1-2; clone_size: NA; cdr3_aa: ASREGAGGAYGYT
v_call: TRBV10-3; j_call: TRBJ1-4; clone_size: NA; cdr3_aa: AISDRPEKLF
v_call: TRBV30; j_call: TRBJ2-7; clone_size: NA; cdr3_aa: AWKRQGNCKQY
v_call: TRBV15; j_call: TRBJ1-2; clone_size: NA; cdr3_aa: ATTGPDSNYGYT
v_call: TRBV20-1; j_call: TRBJ2-5; clone_size: few; cdr3_aa: SAIARTQY
v_call: TRBV27; j_call: TRBJ2-7; clone_size: NA; cdr3_aa: ASSLSPNGGAGEQY
v_call: TRBV5-1; j_call: TRBJ1-3; clone_size: NA; cdr3_aa: ASSLIGQNSGNTIY
v_call: TRBV27; j_call: TRBJ2-1; clone_size: NA; cdr3_aa: ASTPGGGYNEQF
v_call: TRBV5-6; j_call: TRBJ1-2; clone_size: once; cdr3_aa: ASSPGQVTYGYT
v_call: TRBV2; j_call: TRBJ1-2; clone_size: NA; cdr3_aa: ASSAWGPNYGYT
v_call: TRBV15; j_call: TRBJ2-5; clone_size: NA; cdr3_aa: GIGRAPLETQY
v_call: TRBV21-1; j_call: TRBJ2-6; clone_size: few; cdr3_aa: ASILTKGANVLT
v_call: TRBV6-5; j_call: TRBJ1-5; clone_size: NA; cdr3_aa: ASTGQGRNQPQH
v_call: TRBV19; j_call: TRBJ1-1; clone_size: few; cdr3_aa: ASIPPGHLNTEAF
v_call: TRBV5-1; j_call: TRBJ2-5; clone_size: NA; cdr3_aa: ASSRQGQETQY
v_call: TRBV5-1; j_call: TRBJ2-7; clone_size: NA; cdr3_aa: ASSGPGLAVSYEQY
v_call: TRBV9; j_call: TRBJ2-3; clone_size: NA; cdr3_aa: ASSDKTSGVTGTQY
v_call: TRBV7-9; j_call: TRBJ2-6; clone_size: NA; cdr3_aa: ASPKAGARSGANVLT
v_call: TRBV4-2; j_call: TRBJ2-1; clone_size: NA; cdr3_aa: ASSQDPLSGAYNEQF
v_call: TRBV10-3; j_call: TRBJ1-1; clone_size: NA; cdr3_aa: AISGPGTEGNTEAF
v_call: TRBV11-2; j_call: TRBJ1-5; clone_size: NA; cdr3_aa: ASSPDRNSNQPQH
v_call: TRBV5-1; j_call: TRBJ2-1; clone_size: NA; cdr3_aa: ASSADRGVGNEQF
v_call: TRBV5-1; j_call: TRBJ1-2; clone_size: NA; cdr3_aa: ASSRDNRNGYT
v_call: TRBV2; j_call: TRBJ1-2; clone_size: few; cdr3_aa: ASRTEEDSINYGYP
v_call: TRBV7-9; j_call: TRBJ2-7; clone_size: NA; cdr3_aa: ASSWGRGGEQY
v_call: TRBV27; j_call: TRBJ2-1; clone_size: NA; cdr3_aa: ASSLAGVAYNEQF
v_call: TRBV5-6; j_call: TRBJ2-7; clone_size: NA; cdr3_aa: ASSSGQGGYEQY
v_call: TRBV5-1; j_call: TRBJ2-5; clone_size: once; cdr3_aa: ASSLAAGGSVGETQY
v_call: TRBV19; j_call: TRBJ1-1; clone_size: NA; cdr3_aa: ASRTDRGREAF